The present T cell receptor (beta chain) was sequenced within a study of shared clonotypes between healthy human individuals. Study results and caveats: Naive subsets generally had larger estimated richness than memory subsets.

Libraries were prepared by immunoSEQ multiplex PCR; TCRdb keeps only in-frame clonotypes and omits some of them. Here the sample spans over a million clones, around 82% being singletons. About this clone itself: Its antigen is as yet unknown.

This clonotype originated in a man between 18 and 29 years old in good health. Some clones in this sample may be carry-over from other donors' samples. The sequencing input was memory CD4+ T cells from PBMCs. Subset specified: CD45RA-negative fraction.

The CDR3 sequence is CAWSVLRLAGYNEQFF. In DNA, the CDR3 is TGTGCCTGGAGTGTACTCCGGCTAGCGGGGTATAATGAGCAGTTCTTC. The chain combines TRBV30 with TRBJ2-1, with 9 nucleotides matching TRBD2. The V gene's germline CDR1 is GTSNPN and CDR2 SVGIG (reference sequence). J gave up 7 bases and V 0 bases, and 10 bases lay outside the gene matches. This CDR3 has 16 residues.